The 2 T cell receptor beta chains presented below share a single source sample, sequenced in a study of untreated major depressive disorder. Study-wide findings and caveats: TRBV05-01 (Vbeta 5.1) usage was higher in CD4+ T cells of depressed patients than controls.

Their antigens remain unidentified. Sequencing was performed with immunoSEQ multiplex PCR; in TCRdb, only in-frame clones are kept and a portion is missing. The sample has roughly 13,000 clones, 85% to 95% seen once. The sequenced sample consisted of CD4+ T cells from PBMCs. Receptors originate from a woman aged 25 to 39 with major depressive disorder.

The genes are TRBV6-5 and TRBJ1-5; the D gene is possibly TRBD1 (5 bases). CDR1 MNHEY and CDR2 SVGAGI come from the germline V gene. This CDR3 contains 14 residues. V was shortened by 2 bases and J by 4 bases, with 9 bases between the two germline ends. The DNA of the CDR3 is TGTGCCAGCAGTTACAGGTGGGGGAATCAGCCCCAGCATTTT. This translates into CASSYRWGNQPQHF.

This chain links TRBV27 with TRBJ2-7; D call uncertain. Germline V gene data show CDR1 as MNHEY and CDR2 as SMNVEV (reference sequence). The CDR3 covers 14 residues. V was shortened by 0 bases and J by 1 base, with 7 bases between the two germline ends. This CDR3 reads CASSLSTGSYEQYF. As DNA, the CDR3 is TGTGCCAGCAGTTTATCGACCGGATCCTACGAGCAGTACTTC.